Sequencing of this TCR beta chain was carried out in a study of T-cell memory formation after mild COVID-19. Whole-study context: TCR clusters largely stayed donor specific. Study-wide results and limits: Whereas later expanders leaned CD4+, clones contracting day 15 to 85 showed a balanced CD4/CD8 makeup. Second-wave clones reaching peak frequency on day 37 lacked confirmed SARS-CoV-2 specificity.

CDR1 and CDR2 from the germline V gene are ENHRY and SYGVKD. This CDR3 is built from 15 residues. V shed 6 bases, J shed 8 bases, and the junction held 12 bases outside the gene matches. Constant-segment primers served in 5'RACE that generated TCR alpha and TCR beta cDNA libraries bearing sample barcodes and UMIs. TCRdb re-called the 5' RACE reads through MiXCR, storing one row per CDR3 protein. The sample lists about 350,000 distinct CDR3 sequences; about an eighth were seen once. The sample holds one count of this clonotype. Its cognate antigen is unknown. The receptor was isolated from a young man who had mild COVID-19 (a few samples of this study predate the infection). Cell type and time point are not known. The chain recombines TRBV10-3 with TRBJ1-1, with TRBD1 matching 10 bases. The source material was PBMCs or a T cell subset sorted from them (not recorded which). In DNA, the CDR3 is TGTGCCATCAGCCCGACGGGGACAGGGGCAAGGGAAGCTTTCTTT. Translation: CAISPTGTGAREAFF.